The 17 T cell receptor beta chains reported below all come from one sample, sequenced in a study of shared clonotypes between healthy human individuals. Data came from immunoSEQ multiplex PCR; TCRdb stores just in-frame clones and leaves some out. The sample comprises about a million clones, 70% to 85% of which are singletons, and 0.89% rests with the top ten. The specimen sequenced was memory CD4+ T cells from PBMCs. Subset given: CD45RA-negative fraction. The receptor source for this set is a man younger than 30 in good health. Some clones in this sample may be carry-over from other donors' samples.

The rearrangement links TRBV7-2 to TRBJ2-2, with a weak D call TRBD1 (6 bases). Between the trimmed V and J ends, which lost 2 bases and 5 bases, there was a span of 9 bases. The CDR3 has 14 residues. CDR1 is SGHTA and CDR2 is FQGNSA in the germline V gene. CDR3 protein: CASSLTGWTGELFF. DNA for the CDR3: TGTGCCAGCAGCTTAACAGGGTGGACCGGGGAGCTGTTTTTT.

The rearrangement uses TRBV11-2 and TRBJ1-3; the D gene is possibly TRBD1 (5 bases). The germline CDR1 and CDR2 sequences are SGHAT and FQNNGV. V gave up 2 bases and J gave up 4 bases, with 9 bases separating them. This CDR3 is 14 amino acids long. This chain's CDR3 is CASSLRGGGNTIYF. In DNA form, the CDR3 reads TGTGCCAGCAGCTTACGCGGGGGGGGAAACACCATATATTTT.

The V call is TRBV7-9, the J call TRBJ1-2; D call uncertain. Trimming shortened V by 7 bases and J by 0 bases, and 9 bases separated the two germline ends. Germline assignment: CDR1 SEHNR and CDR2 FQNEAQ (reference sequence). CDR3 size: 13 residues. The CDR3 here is CASTIGPNYGYTF. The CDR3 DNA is TGTGCCAGCACGATCGGGCCTAACTATGGCTACACCTTC.

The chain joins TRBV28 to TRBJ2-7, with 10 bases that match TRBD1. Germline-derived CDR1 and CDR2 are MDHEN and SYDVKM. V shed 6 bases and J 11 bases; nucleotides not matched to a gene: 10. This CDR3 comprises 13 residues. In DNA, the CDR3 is TGTGCCAGCAGCCGATACCTCGGACAGGGGGAGTACTTC. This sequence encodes CASSRYLGQGEYF.

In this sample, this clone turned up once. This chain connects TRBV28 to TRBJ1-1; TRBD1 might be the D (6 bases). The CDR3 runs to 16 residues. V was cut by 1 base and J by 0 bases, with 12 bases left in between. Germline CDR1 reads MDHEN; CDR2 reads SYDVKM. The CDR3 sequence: CASSLFRTELNTEAFF. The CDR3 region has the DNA TGTGCCAGCAGTTTATTCAGGACAGAGCTGAACACTGAAGCTTTCTTT.

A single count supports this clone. CDR3 nucleotide sequence: TGTGCCAGCAGCTTTTTGTTTGCGGGAGGGGGTGAGACCCAGTACTTC. Amino acid sequence: CASSFLFAGGGETQYF. The chain links TRBV7-9 to TRBJ2-5; 9 positions match TRBD2. Trimming at V came to 3 bases and at J to 5 bases, leaving 10 bases not matched to a gene. The CDR3 runs 16 residues. Per germline, CDR1 SEHNR and CDR2 FQNEAQ (reference sequence).

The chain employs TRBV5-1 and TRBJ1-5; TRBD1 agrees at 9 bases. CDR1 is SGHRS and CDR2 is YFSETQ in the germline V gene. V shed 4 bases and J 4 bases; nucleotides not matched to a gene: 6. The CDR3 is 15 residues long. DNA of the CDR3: TGCGCCAGCAGCACAGGGGGCTCGGGTAATCAGCCCCAGCATTTT. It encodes CASSTGGSGNQPQHF.

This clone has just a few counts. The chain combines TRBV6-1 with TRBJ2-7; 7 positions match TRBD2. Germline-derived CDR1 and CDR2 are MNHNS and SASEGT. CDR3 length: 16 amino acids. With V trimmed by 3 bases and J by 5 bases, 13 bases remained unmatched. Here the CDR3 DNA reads TGTGCCAGCAGTGACTGGGGGGGAGGGCCTCGTAACGAGCAGTACTTC. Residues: CASSDWGGGPRNEQYF.

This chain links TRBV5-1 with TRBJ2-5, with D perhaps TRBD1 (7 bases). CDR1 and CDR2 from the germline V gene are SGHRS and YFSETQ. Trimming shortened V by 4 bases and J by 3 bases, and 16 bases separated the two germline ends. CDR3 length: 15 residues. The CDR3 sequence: CASSQGEVGEETQYF. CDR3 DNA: TGCGCCAGCAGCCAGGGGGAGGTCGGGGAAGAGACCCAGTACTTC.

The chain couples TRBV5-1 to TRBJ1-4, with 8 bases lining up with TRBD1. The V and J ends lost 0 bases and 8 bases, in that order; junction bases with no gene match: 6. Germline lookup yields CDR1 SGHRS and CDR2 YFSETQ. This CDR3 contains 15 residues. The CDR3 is CASSLEGRGQEKLFF. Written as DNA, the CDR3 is TGCGCCAGCAGCTTGGAGGGCAGGGGGCAAGAAAAACTGTTTTTT.

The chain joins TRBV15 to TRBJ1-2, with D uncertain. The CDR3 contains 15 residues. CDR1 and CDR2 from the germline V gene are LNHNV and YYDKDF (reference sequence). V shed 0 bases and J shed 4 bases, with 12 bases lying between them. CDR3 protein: CATSRDGRPRYGYTF. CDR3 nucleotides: TGTGCCACCAGCAGAGATGGACGGCCCCGCTATGGCTACACCTTC.

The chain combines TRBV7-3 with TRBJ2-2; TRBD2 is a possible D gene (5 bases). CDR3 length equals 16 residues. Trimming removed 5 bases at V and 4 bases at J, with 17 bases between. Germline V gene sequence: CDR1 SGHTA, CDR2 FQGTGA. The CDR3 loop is CASSPSIAGGTGELFF. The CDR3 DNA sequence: TGTGCCAGCAGCCCATCTATAGCCGGAGGCACCGGGGAGCTGTTTTTT.

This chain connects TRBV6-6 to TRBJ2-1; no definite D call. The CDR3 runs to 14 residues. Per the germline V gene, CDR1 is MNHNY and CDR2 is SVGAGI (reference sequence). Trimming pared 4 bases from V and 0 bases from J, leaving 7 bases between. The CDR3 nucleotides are TGTGCCAGCAGTTTCCAGGTCTCCTACAATGAGCAGTTCTTC. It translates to CASSFQVSYNEQFF.

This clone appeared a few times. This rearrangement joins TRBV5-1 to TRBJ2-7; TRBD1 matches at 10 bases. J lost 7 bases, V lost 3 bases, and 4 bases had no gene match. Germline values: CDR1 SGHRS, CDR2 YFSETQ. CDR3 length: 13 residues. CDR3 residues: CASSWTGGGEQYF. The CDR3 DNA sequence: TGCGCCAGCAGCTGGACAGGGGGAGGGGAGCAGTACTTC.

CDR3 in amino acids: CASSSSLEDEQFF. The CDR3 DNA reads as TGTGCCAGCAGCTCCAGCTTGGAGGATGAGCAGTTCTTC. This sequence joins TRBV14 and TRBJ2-1; D is possibly TRBD2 (5 bases). V was pared by 5 bases and J by 8 bases, with 13 bases between. The CDR3 is made up of 13 amino acids. CDR1 is SGHDN and CDR2 is FVKESK in the germline V gene.

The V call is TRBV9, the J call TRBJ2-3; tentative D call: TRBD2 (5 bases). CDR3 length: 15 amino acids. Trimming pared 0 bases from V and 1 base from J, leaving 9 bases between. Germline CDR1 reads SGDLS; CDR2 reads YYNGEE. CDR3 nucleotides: TGTGCCAGCAGCGTAGTGAGCGGCGGCACAGATACGCAGTATTTT. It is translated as CASSVVSGGTDTQYF. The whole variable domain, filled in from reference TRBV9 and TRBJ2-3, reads DSGVTQTPKHLITATGQRVTLRCSPRSGDLSVYWYQQSLDQGLQFLIQYYNGEERAKGNILERFSAQQFPDLHSELNLSSLELGDSALYFCASSVVSGGTDTQYFGPGTRLTVL.

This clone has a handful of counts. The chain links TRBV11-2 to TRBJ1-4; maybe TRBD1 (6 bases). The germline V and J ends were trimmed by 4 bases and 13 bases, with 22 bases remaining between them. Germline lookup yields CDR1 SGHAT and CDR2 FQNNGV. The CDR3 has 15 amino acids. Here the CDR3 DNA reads TGTGCCAGCAGCTCACGTGTTGGAACGACAGGAAGACTGTTTTTT. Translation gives CASSSRVGTTGRLFF. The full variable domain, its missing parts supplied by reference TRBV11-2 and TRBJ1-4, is EAGVAQSPRYKIIEKRQSVAFWCNPISGHATLYWYQQILGQGPKLLIQFQNNGVVDDSQLPKDRFSAERLKGVDSTLKIQPAKLEDSAVYLCASSSRVGTTGRLFFGSGTQLSVL.